These 25 T cell receptor beta chains came from one sample sequenced in a study of shared clonotypes between healthy human individuals. Some clones are missing from TCRdb's copy, which holds only in-frame ones; the method was immunoSEQ multiplex PCR. The sample yields 850,000 to 1,200,000 clones, around 74% seen once. Material for sequencing was memory CD4+ T cells sorted from blood. Sample subset: CD45RA-negative fraction. Receptors were obtained from a man younger than 35 in good health.

J is TRBJ1-5 and V is TRBV10-1, with D hard to call. The germline V and J ends were trimmed by 3 bases and 6 bases, with 9 bases remaining between them. The germline gives CDR1 WNHNN, CDR2 SYGVQD (reference sequence). This CDR3 is built from 13 residues. The CDR3 protein is CASSDRSGQPQHF. In DNA form, the CDR3 reads TGCGCCAGCAGTGATCGGTCCGGTCAGCCCCAGCATTTT.

The chain couples TRBV5-1 to TRBJ2-7; D is uncertain. Germline V CDR1 and CDR2: SGHRS, YFSETQ. The V end was cut by 0 bases, the J end by 3 bases, with 10 bases between. This CDR3 spans 14 amino acids. CDR3 in amino acids: CASSLDRHLYEQYF. The DNA of the CDR3 is TGCGCCAGCAGCTTGGACCGACATCTCTACGAGCAGTACTTC.

The V and J genes are TRBV21-1 and TRBJ2-3; the table gives TRBD2 as D, unverified against the DNA. TRBV21-1 is reported as a pseudogene. This CDR3 region has 15 residues. In DNA form, the CDR3 reads TGTGCCAGCAGCACGGAGGGGTGGTGCACAGATACGCAGTATTTT. Its translation: CASSTEGWCTDTQYF.

This sequence joins TRBV18 and TRBJ1-6; perhaps TRBD1 as D (5 bases). Trimming left V 2 bases short and J 8 bases short, with 13 bases between. This CDR3 comprises 15 residues. CDR1 is KGHSH, CDR2 LQKENI, per germline. CDR3 sequence (DNA): TGTGCCAGCTCACCAGTTAAGGGGACGGATTCACCCCTCCACTTT. Amino acids: CASSPVKGTDSPLHF.

The V and J genes are TRBV18 and TRBJ2-3, with a tentative D call TRBD2 (5 bases). Per the germline V gene, CDR1 is KGHSH and CDR2 is LQKENI. This CDR3 comprises 15 residues. V lost 6 bases, J lost 4 bases, and 17 bases lay in between. In nucleotides, the CDR3 is TGTGCCAGCTCCTCCGGAACCGAGGGCGCAGATACGCAGTATTTT. Encoded protein: CASSSGTEGADTQYF.

This clone was counted a single time. The chain uses TRBV6-5 and TRBJ2-1; 9 bases are shared with TRBD1. V shed 5 bases and J 10 bases; nucleotides not matched to a gene: 6. Germline V gene sequence: CDR1 MNHEY, CDR2 SVGAGI. The CDR3 totals 13 residues. The CDR3 reads CASSRITGGEQFF. Here the CDR3 DNA reads TGTGCCAGCAGTAGAATCACAGGGGGCGAGCAGTTCTTC.

This clone was recorded a few times. The chain recombines TRBV6-4 with TRBJ1-2, with D perhaps TRBD1 (5 bases). The germline V gene encodes CDR1 MRHNA and CDR2 SNTAGT. CDR3 length equals 14 residues. Between the trimmed V and J ends, which lost 3 bases and 8 bases, there was a span of 16 bases. CDR3 nucleotides: TGTGCCAGCAGTGAGGAGGGGCGGTCAGGCGGCTACACCTTC. Encoded protein: CASSEEGRSGGYTF.

V usage is TRBV5-3 and J usage is TRBJ2-7, with D possibly called TRBD1 or TRBD2 (5 bases each). TRBV5-3 carries the ORF label, with uncertain function. The V end lost 1 base, the J end lost 3 bases, and 14 bases lay between the germline ends. This CDR3 has 15 residues. This chain's CDR3 is CARSLLGTQSYEQYF. CDR3 in DNA: TGTGCCAGAAGCTTGTTAGGGACCCAAAGCTACGAGCAGTACTTC.

This rearrangement joins TRBV5-4 to TRBJ2-3, with D perhaps matching TRBD2 (5 bases). This CDR3 spans 15 amino acids. V gave up 1 base and J gave up 0 bases, with 9 bases separating them. Looked up from germline, CDR1 is SGHNT and CDR2 is YYREEE (reference sequence). The CDR3 sequence is CASSLQSGSTDTQYF. CDR3 sequence (DNA): TGTGCCAGCAGCTTGCAAAGCGGAAGCACAGATACGCAGTATTTT.

The chain links TRBV13 to TRBJ2-1; tentative D call: TRBD2 (6 bases). Germline lookup yields CDR1 PRHDT and CDR2 FYEKMQ (reference sequence). V shed 5 bases and J shed 2 bases, with 13 bases lying between them. The CDR3 length is 15 residues. DNA of the CDR3: TGTGCCAGCAGCCTCGGCGGGAACGCCTACAATGAGCAGTTCTTC. Its translation: CASSLGGNAYNEQFF.

This clone came up a few times. The chain carries TRBV6-5 and TRBJ1-2; tentative D call: TRBD1 (6 bases). Per the germline V gene, CDR1 is MNHEY and CDR2 is SVGAGI. Trimming cost V 7 bases and J 8 bases, with 17 bases left between them. This CDR3 is 13 amino acids long. CDR3 in amino acids: CASTTGRGIGYTF. In DNA, the CDR3 is TGTGCCAGCACCACGGGGAGGGGGATAGGCTACACCTTC.

This sequence joins TRBV6-6 and TRBJ2-2; 7 bases are a match to TRBD2. The germline CDR1 and CDR2 sequences are MNHNY and SVGAGI (reference sequence). This CDR3 is 14 amino acids long. V lost 11 bases to trimming and J lost 0 bases; unmatched junction nucleotides: 6. CDR3 protein: CASHRGANTGELFF. CDR3 coding DNA: TGTGCCTCCCACCGGGGGGCGAACACCGGGGAGCTGTTTTTT.

The rearrangement joins TRBV19 to TRBJ1-2, with D uncertain. The V gene lost 1 base and the J gene lost 8 bases, with 11 bases spanning the gap. Per germline, CDR1 LNHDA and CDR2 SQIVND (reference sequence). This CDR3 spans 13 amino acids. As DNA, the CDR3 is TGTGCCAGTAGTATAGGTCGACACGGCGGCTACACCTTC. It is translated as CASSIGRHGGYTF.

The chain is built from TRBV30 and TRBJ1-2; D uncertain. This CDR3 is 13 amino acids long. Germline assignment: CDR1 GTSNPN and CDR2 SVGIG (reference sequence). V shed 4 bases and J shed 0 bases, with 9 bases lying between them. The CDR3 region is CAWTPESNYGYTF. In DNA form, the CDR3 reads TGTGCCTGGACCCCCGAGTCTAACTATGGCTACACCTTC.

The chain has TRBV18 and TRBJ1-4, with 7 nucleotides matching TRBD1. The CDR3 consists of 14 residues. With 10 bases clipped from V and 12 bases from J, the junction kept 17 bases outside the gene matches. Germline V gene data show CDR1 as KGHSH and CDR2 as LQKENI. The CDR3, as DNA: TGTGCCACCCGGAAGTCTGAGGGGGCTGGGGAACTGTTTTTT. Translation: CATRKSEGAGELFF.

The rearrangement links TRBV11-3 to TRBJ1-2, with 9 nucleotides matching TRBD1. The CDR3 sequence is 14 residues long. Germline loops: CDR1 SGHNT, CDR2 YENEEA. V lost 0 bases to trimming and J lost 8 bases; unmatched junction nucleotides: 4. CDR3: CASSLDRTGVGYTF. The CDR3 DNA reads as TGTGCCAGCAGCTTAGATAGGACAGGGGTCGGCTACACCTTC. Full variable domain (rest looked up from reference TRBV11-3 and TRBJ1-2): EAGVVQSPRYKIIEKKQPVAFWCNPISGHNTLYWYLQNLGQGPELLIRYENEEAVDDSQLPKDRFSAERLKGVDSTLKIQPAELGDSAVYLCASSLDRTGVGYTFGSGTRLTVV.

This clone came up once. The same CDR3 is also encoded by other DNA sequences in this sample. This rearrangement joins TRBV9 to TRBJ1-2; D possibly corresponds to TRBD1 (5 bases). V lost 2 bases to trimming and J lost 4 bases, with 9 bases between them. The CDR3 runs 13 residues. Germline V gene data show CDR1 as SGDLS and CDR2 as YYNGEE. CDR3 DNA: TGTGCCAGCAGCGTCGACAGAGGCTATGGCTACACCTTC. It yields the protein CASSVDRGYGYTF.

The CDR3 region is CASSSPIDWEQYF. CDR3 coding DNA: TGTGCCAGCAGTTCGCCAATCGACTGGGAGCAGTACTTC. The chain couples TRBV7-2 to TRBJ2-7, with D hard to call. This CDR3 has 13 residues. Germline V lookup: CDR1 SGHTA, CDR2 FQGNSA. With 6 bases removed from V and 7 bases from J, the gap between germline ends came to 16 bases.

V gene TRBV19 combines with J gene TRBJ2-1, with TRBD2 matching 10 bases. CDR1 LNHDA and CDR2 SQIVND come from the germline V gene (reference sequence). V trimming: 6 bases; J trimming: 4 bases; junction bases outside the gene matches: 9. This CDR3 is built from 16 residues. The CDR3, as DNA: TGTGCCAGTAGCCGAACTCCTAGCGGGAGTTACAATGAGCAGTTCTTC. Protein: CASSRTPSGSYNEQFF. Full variable domain (outside the CDR3, taken from reference TRBV19 and TRBJ2-1): DGGITQSPKYLFRKEGQNVTLSCEQNLNHDAMYWYRQDPGQGLRLIYYSQIVNDFQKGDIAEGYSVSREKKESFPLTVTSAQKNPTAFYLCASSRTPSGSYNEQFFGPGTRLTVL.

This clone has more than one count but fewer than ten. The same CDR3 is also encoded by other DNA sequences in this sample. The rearrangement uses TRBV29-1 and TRBJ1-2, with 9 bases lining up with TRBD1. The CDR3 runs 12 residues. Germline V CDR1 and CDR2: SQVTM, ANQGSEA. V lost 4 bases to trimming and J lost 4 bases; unmatched junction nucleotides: 1. CDR3 in amino acids: CSVGGQGYGYTF. The CDR3 region has the DNA TGCAGCGTTGGGGGACAGGGCTATGGCTACACCTTC.

The J gene is TRBJ2-1, the V gene TRBV9; D unresolved. CDR1 is SGDLS and CDR2 is YYNGEE in the germline V gene. The CDR3 length is 15 residues. The V and J ends lost 0 bases and 9 bases respectively, with 16 bases between them. In DNA, the CDR3 is TGTGCCAGCAGCGTAGCGACGGGTAGGAATCCTGAGCAGTTCTTC. This encodes CASSVATGRNPEQFF.

The gene calls are TRBV19 and TRBJ1-4; D is possibly TRBD1 (6 bases). Germline CDR1 and CDR2: LNHDA and SQIVND (reference sequence). This CDR3 is 13 amino acids long. The germline V and J ends were trimmed by 7 bases and 10 bases, with 16 bases remaining between them. The CDR3: CASNEGEVRKLFF. DNA for the CDR3: TGTGCCAGTAACGAGGGGGAGGTGCGAAAACTGTTTTTT.

V is TRBV28 and J is TRBJ1-6; TRBD1 is a possible D gene (5 bases). This CDR3 has 16 residues. Per the germline V gene, CDR1 is MDHEN and CDR2 is SYDVKM. The V end lost 10 bases, the J end lost 3 bases, and 19 bases lay between the germline ends. The CDR3 protein is CATGTGRNLYNSPLHF. DNA for the CDR3: TGTGCCACTGGGACGGGACGGAACCTCTATAATTCACCCCTCCACTTT.

The rearrangement links TRBV9 to TRBJ2-1; D is perhaps TRBD2 (5 bases). Trimming pared 0 bases from V and 6 bases from J, leaving 10 bases between. CDR3 length: 14 residues. Germline V gene lookup returns CDR1 SGDLS and CDR2 YYNGEE. Written as DNA, the CDR3 is TGTGCCAGCAGCGTAGCCCTAGGAGGCAATGAGCAGTTCTTC. Translation gives CASSVALGGNEQFF.

This clone appeared a few times. The chain employs TRBV7-2 and TRBJ1-1; TRBD1 might be the D (6 bases). From germline, CDR1 is SGHTA and CDR2 FQGNSA. This CDR3 comprises 14 residues. Trimming left V 5 bases short and J 3 bases short, with 13 bases between. The CDR3 here is CASSPNREYTEAFF. For the CDR3, the DNA is TGTGCCAGCAGCCCGAACAGGGAGTACACTGAAGCTTTCTTT.